The present T cell receptor beta chain was sequenced within a study of cytomegalovirus exposure and HLA in healthy donors. Study-level findings and limits: A likely sequencing artifact accounted for one observed cluster of highly shared sequence variants. Indistinguishable V segments, including TRBV6-2 and TRBV6-3, were excluded. TCR beta chain V- and J-gene trimming was linked, in a later analysis, to a missense variant in DCLRE1C.

The germline CDR1 and CDR2 sequences are SGHDT and YYEEEE. V lost 4 bases, J lost 5 bases, and 13 bases stayed unmatched. The length of the CDR3 is 17 residues. A multiplex PCR was run with 60 Vbeta primers and 13 Jbeta primers. Only in-frame clones appear in the TCRdb table, and some are missing; sequencing was by immunoSEQ multiplex PCR. The table lists about 110,000 clones. With regard to this clone: The target antigen is unknown.

Material for sequencing was PBMCs. This sequence was found in a man under 40 in good health and CMV-seronegative. V gene TRBV5-6 combines with J gene TRBJ1-3; 9 bases are a match to TRBD1. Here the CDR3 reads CASSAEDRGLYRNTIYF. CDR3 DNA sequence: TGTGCCAGCAGCGCGGAGGACAGGGGCTTATACAGAAACACCATATATTTT. The full variable domain, in which reference TRBV5-6 and TRBJ1-3 provide the parts outside the CDR3, is DAGVTQSPTHLIKTRGQQVTLRCSPKSGHDTVSWYQQALGQGPQFIFQYYEEEERQRGNFPDRFSGHQFPNYSSELNVNALLLGDSALYLCASSAEDRGLYRNTIYFGEGSWLTVV.